The 9 T cell receptor beta chains presented below share a single source sample, sequenced in a study of control samples from healthy donors and cancer patients. Clones were sequenced by immunoSEQ multiplex PCR, and TCRdb holds only the in-frame ones, with some missing. The table has about 120,000 clones, roughly 90% seen once. The specimen sequenced was blood. The receptors were gathered from a woman aged 45-59 years in good health.

This chain joins TRBV18 and TRBJ1-1; D gene unclear. Germline-derived CDR1 and CDR2 are KGHSH and LQKENI. Trimming cost V 3 bases and J 11 bases, with 19 bases left between them. There are 14 residues in the CDR3. CDR3: CASSPTKSPSWAFF. CDR3 nucleotide sequence: TGTGCCAGCTCACCGACGAAGTCACCGAGTTGGGCTTTCTTT.

The chain is built from TRBV2 and TRBJ1-1; D is unclear. Germline CDR1 is SNHLY and CDR2 is FYNNEI. Deletions cut 3 bases from V and 5 bases from J, with 10 bases between. This CDR3 is built from 13 residues. Here the CDR3 DNA reads TGTGCCAGCAGTGATTCCTGGGGAACTGAAGCTTTCTTT. As protein: CASSDSWGTEAFF. The complete variable domain, with remaining parts taken from reference TRBV2 and TRBJ1-1, reads EPEVTQTPSHQVTQMGQEVILRCVPISNHLYFYWYRQILGQKVEFLVSFYNNEISEKSEIFDDQFSVERPDGSNFTLKIRSTKLEDSAMYFCASSDSWGTEAFFGQGTRLTVV.

The CDR3 DNA sequence: TGCGCCAGCAGCTTGGCCGGACAGAGGAGCTCTGGAAACACCATATATTTT. As protein: CASSLAGQRSSGNTIYF. The chain recombines TRBV5-1 with TRBJ1-3; TRBD1 is a possible D gene (6 bases). The V gene lost 0 bases and the J gene lost 0 bases, with 13 bases spanning the gap. Germline V CDR1 and CDR2: SGHRS, YFSETQ. The CDR3 is made up of 17 amino acids.

The genes are TRBV5-8 and TRBJ1-3; D unresolved. This CDR3 has 16 residues. Trimming cost V 3 bases and J 0 bases, with 13 bases left between them. Per germline, CDR1 SGHTS and CDR2 YDEGEE. The CDR3 is CASSSTQAHSGNTIYF. The CDR3 DNA is TGTGCCAGCAGCTCAACTCAGGCTCACTCTGGAAACACCATATATTTT.

V usage is TRBV30 and J usage is TRBJ1-5, with D hard to call. The CDR3 length is 13 residues. Trimming left V 1 base short and J 0 bases short, with 4 bases between. CDR1 and CDR2 (germline): GTSNPN, SVGIG (reference sequence). CDR3 bases: TGTGCCTGGAGTGCCAATAGCAATCAGCCCCAGCATTTT. Protein sequence: CAWSANSNQPQHF.

The chain has TRBV4-1 and TRBJ1-1; 10 bases are a match to TRBD1. Germline CDR1 MGHRA, CDR2 YSYEKL. The CDR3 contains 15 residues. The V and J ends lost 5 bases and 4 bases, in that order; junction bases with no gene match: 7. The CDR3 DNA reads TGCGCCAGCAGCACCACCGGGACAGGGGCCACTGAAGCTTTCTTT. Its translation is CASSTTGTGATEAFF.

This chain's CDR3 is CASSLVGRGRAHGYTF. CDR3 nucleotides: TGTGCCAGCAGCTTAGTTGGCAGGGGCAGGGCGCATGGCTACACCTTC. The chain couples TRBV7-2 to TRBJ1-2, with D possibly matching TRBD1 (6 bases). The length of the CDR3 is 16 residues. Germline V gene lookup returns CDR1 SGHTA and CDR2 FQGNSA. Trimming took 1 base from V and 6 from J, leaving 18 bases between them.

The CDR3 here is CSVGGQLGYTF. CDR3 sequence (DNA): TGCAGCGTCGGGGGACAGCTTGGCTACACCTTC. The V and J genes are TRBV29-1 and TRBJ1-2; 7 bases line up with TRBD1. Losses at the gene ends were 6 bases for V and 7 bases for J; bases not matched to a gene: 5. CDR3 length equals 11 residues. Germline CDR1 reads SQVTM; CDR2 reads ANQGSEA.

The gene calls are TRBV11-2 and TRBJ1-4, with D perhaps TRBD1 (6 bases). The CDR3 is made up of 16 amino acids. V dropped 5 bases and J dropped 8 bases, with 21 bases sitting between them. CDR1 is SGHAT, CDR2 FQNNGV, per germline. CDR3 residues: CASSRLGGLDREKLFF. For the CDR3, the DNA is TGTGCCAGCAGCCGCTTAGGGGGACTGGACCGGGAAAAACTGTTTTTT.